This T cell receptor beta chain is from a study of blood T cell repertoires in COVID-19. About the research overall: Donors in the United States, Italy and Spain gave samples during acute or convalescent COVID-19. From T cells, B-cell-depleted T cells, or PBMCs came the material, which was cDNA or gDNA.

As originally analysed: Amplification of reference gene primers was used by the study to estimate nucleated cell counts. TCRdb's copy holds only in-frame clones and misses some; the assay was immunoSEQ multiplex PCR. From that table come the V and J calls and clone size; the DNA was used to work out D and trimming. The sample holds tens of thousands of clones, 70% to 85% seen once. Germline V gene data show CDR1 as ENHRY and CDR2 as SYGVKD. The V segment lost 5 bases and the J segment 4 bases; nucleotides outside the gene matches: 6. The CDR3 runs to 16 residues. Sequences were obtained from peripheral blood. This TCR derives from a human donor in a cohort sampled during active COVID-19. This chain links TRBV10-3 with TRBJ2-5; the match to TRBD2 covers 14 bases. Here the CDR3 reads CAISPGTSGGGETQYF. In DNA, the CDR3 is TGTGCCATCAGTCCCGGGACTAGCGGGGGTGGAGAGACCCAGTACTTC.